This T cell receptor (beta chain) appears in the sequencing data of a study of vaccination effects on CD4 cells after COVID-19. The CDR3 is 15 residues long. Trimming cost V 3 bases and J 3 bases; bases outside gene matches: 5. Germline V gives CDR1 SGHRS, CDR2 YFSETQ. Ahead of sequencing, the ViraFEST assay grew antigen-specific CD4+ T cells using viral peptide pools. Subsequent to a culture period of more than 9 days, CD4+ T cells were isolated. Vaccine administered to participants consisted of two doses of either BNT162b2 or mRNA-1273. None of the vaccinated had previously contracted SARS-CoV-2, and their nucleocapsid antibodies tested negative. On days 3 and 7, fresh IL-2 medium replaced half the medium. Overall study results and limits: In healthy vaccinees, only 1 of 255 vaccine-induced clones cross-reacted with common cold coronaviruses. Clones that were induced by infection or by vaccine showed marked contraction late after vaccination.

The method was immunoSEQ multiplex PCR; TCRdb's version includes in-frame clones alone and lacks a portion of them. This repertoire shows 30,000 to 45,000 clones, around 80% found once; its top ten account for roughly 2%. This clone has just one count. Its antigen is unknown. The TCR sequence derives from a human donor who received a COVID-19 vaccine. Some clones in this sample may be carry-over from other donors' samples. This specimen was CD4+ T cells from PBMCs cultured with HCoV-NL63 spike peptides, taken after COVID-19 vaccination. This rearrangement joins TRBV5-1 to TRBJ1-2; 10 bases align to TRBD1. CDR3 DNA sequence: TGCGCCAGCAGCTACCGGACAGGGGGGGACTATGGCTACACCTTC. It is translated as CASSYRTGGDYGYTF.